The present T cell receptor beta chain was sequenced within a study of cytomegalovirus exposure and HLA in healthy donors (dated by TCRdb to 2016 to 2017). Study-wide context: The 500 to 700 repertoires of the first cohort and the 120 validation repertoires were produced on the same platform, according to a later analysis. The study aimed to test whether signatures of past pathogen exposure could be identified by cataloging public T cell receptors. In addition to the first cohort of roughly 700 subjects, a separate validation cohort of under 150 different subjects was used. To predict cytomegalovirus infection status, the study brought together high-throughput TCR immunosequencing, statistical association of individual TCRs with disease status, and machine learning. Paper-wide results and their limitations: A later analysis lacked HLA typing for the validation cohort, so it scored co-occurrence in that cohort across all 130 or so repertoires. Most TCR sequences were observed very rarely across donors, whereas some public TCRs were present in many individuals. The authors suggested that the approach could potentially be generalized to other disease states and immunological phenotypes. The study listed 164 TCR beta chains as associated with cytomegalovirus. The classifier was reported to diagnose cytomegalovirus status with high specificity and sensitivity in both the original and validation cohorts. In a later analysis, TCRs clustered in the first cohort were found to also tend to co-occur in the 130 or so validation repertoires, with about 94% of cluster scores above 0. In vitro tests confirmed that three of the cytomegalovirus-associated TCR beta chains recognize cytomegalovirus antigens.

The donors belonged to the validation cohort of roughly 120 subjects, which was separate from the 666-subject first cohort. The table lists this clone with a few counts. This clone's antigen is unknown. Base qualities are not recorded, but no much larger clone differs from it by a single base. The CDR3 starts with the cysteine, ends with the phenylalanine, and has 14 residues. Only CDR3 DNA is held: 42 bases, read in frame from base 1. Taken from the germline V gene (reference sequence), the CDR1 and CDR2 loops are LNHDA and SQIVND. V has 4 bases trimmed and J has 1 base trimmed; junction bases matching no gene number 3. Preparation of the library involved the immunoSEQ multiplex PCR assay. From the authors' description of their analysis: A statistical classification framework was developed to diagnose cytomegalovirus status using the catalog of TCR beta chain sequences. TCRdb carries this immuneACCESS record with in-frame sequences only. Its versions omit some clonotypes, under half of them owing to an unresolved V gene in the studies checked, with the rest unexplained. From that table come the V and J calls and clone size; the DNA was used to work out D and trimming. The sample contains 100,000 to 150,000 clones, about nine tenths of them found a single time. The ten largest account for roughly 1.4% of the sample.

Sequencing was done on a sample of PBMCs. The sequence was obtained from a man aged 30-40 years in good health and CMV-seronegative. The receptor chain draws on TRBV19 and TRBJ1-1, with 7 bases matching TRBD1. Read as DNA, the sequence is TGTGCCAGTAGTAACAGGGGCAGGAACACTGAAGCTTTCTTT. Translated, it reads CASSNRGRNTEAFF.